This record looks at one T cell receptor beta chain sequence and its context. The entry originates in a study of blood T cell repertoires in COVID-19. Sequencing was performed with immunoSEQ multiplex PCR; in TCRdb, only in-frame clones are kept and a portion is missing. Among roughly 180,000 clones listed, approximately 85% were seen once. V was clipped by 0 bases and J by 7 bases, with 13 bases between them. The CDR3 totals 15 residues. CDR1 KGHSH and CDR2 LQKENI come from the germline V gene. The sample taken for sequencing was peripheral blood. This receptor was taken from an older woman with acute or convalescent COVID-19. The chain couples TRBV18 to TRBJ2-1; D not resolved. The DNA for the CDR3 is TGTGCCAGCTCACCACCGAGTCTTTCCCCAAATGAGCAGTTCTTC. Translation gives CASSPPSLSPNEQFF.